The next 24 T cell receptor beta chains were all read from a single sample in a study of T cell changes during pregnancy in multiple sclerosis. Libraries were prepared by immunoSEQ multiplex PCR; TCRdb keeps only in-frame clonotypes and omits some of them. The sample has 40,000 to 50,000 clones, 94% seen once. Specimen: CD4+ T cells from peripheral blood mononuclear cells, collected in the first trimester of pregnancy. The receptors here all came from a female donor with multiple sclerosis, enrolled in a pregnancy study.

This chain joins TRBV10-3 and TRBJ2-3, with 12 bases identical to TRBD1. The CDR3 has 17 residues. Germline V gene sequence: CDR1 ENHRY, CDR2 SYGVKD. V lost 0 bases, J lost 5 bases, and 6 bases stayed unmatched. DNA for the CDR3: TGTGCCATCAGTGAGTCACCGGGACAGGGGGCAAAAGATACGCAGTATTTT. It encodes CAISESPGQGAKDTQYF.

CDR3 DNA sequence: TGTGCCAGCAGGCGGGGAGACAATCAGCCCCAGCATTTT. It specifies CASRRGDNQPQHF. V and J are TRBV5-6 and TRBJ1-5, with D hard to call. This CDR3 contains 13 residues. Germline CDR1 is SGHDT and CDR2 is YYEEEE. The V gene lost 5 bases and the J gene lost 3 bases, with 9 bases spanning the gap.

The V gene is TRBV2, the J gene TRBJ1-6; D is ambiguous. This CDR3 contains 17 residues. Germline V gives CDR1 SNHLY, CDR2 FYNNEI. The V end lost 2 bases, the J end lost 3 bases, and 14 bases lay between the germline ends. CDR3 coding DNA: TGTGCCAGCAGTGAACGGGGATTCAAGGTCTATAATTCACCCCTCCACTTT. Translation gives CASSERGFKVYNSPLHF. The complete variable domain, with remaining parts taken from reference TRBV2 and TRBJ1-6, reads EPEVTQTPSHQVTQMGQEVILRCVPISNHLYFYWYRQILGQKVEFLVSFYNNEISEKSEIFDDQFSVERPDGSNFTLKIRSTKLEDSAMYFCASSERGFKVYNSPLHFGNGTRLTVT.

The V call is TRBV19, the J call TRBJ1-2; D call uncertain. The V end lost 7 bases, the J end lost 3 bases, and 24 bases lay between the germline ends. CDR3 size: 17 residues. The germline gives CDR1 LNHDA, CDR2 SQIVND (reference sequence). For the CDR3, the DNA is TGTGCCAGTACCCAGACACCTGCCGTGGCCCGAGACTATGGCTACACCTTC. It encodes CASTQTPAVARDYGYTF.

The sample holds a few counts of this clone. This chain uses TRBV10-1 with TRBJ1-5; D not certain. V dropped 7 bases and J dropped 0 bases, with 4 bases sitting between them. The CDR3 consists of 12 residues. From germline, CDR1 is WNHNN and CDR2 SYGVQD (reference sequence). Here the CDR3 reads CASIGSNQPQHF. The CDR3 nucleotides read TGCGCCAGCATCGGTAGCAATCAGCCCCAGCATTTT.

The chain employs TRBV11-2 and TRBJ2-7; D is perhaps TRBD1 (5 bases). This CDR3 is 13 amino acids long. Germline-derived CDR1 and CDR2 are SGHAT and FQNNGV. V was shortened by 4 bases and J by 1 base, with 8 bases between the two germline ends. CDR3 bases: TGTGCCAGCAGCTCTTACAGGTCCTACGAGCAGTACTTC. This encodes CASSSYRSYEQYF.

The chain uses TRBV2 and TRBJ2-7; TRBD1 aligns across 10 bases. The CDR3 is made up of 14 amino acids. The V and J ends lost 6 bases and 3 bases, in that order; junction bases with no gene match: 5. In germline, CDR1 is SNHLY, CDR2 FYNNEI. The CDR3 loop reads CASRSGQGNYEQYF. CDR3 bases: TGTGCCAGCAGGTCGGGACAGGGGAACTACGAGCAGTACTTC. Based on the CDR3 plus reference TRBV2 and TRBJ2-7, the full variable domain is EPEVTQTPSHQVTQMGQEVILRCVPISNHLYFYWYRQILGQKVEFLVSFYNNEISEKSEIFDDQFSVERPDGSNFTLKIRSTKLEDSAMYFCASRSGQGNYEQYFGPGTRLTVT.

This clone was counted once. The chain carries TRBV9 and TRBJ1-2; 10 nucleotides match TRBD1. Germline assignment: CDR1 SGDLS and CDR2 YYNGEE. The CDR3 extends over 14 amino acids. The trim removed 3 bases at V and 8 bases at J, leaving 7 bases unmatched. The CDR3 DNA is TGTGCCAGCAGCGCTCCCGGGACAGGGGACGGCTACACCTTC. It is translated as CASSAPGTGDGYTF.

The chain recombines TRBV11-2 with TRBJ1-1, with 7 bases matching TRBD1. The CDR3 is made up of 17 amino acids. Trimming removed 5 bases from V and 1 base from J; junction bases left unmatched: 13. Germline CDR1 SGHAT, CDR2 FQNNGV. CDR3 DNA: TGTGCCAGCAGCCCGCGAACAGGGGCGCTCTCGAACACTGAAGCTTTCTTT. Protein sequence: CASSPRTGALSNTEAFF. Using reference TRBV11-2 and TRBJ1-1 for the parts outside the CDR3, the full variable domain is EAGVAQSPRYKIIEKRQSVAFWCNPISGHATLYWYQQILGQGPKLLIQFQNNGVVDDSQLPKDRFSAERLKGVDSTLKIQPAKLEDSAVYLCASSPRTGALSNTEAFFGQGTRLTVV.

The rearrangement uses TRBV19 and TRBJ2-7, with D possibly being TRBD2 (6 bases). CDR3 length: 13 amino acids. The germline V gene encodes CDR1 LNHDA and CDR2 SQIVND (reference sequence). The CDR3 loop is CASRRAGSYEQYF. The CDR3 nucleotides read TGTGCTTCTCGGAGGGCCGGATCTTACGAGCAGTACTTC.

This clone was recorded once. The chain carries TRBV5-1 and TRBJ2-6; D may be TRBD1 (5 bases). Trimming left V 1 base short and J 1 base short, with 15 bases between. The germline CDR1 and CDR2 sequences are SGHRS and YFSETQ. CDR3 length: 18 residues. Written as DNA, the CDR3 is TGCGCCAGCAGCTTGTGGGGCGGCGAAAGTTCTGGGGCCAACGTCCTGACTTTC. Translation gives CASSLWGGESSGANVLTF.

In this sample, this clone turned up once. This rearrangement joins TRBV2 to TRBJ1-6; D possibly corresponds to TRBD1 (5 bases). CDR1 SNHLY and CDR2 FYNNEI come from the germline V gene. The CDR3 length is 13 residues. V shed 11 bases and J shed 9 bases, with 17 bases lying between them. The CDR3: CAGRAGNISPLHF. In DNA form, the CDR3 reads TGTGCCGGGAGGGCAGGGAATATTTCACCCCTCCACTTT. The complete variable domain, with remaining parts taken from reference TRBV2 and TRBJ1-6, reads EPEVTQTPSHQVTQMGQEVILRCVPISNHLYFYWYRQILGQKVEFLVSFYNNEISEKSEIFDDQFSVERPDGSNFTLKIRSTKLEDSAMYFCAGRAGNISPLHFGNGTRLTVT.

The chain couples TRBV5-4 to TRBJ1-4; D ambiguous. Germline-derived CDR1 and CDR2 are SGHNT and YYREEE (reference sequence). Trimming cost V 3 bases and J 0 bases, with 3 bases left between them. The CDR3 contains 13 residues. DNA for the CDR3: TGTGCCAGCAGCTCTGCAACTAATGAAAAACTGTTTTTT. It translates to CASSSATNEKLFF.

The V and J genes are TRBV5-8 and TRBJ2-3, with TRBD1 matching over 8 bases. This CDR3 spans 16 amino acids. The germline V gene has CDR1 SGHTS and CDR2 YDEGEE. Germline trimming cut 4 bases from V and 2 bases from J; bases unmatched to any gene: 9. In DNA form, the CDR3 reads TGTGCCAGCAGCCTACGGGGGACAGGTCACACAGATACGCAGTATTTT. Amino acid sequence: CASSLRGTGHTDTQYF. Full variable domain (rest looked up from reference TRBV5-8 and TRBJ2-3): EAGVTQSPTHLIKTRGQQATLRCSPISGHTSVYWYQQALGLGLQFLLWYDEGEERNRGNFPPRFSGRQFPNYSSELNVNALELEDSALYLCASSLRGTGHTDTQYFGPGTRLTVL.

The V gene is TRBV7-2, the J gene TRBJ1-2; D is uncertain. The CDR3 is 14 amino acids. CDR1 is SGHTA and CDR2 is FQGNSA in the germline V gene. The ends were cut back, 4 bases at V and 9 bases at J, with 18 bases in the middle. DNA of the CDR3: TGTGCCAGCAGCTCCCCACTCGCTTTTGGGCGCTACACCTTC. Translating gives CASSSPLAFGRYTF.

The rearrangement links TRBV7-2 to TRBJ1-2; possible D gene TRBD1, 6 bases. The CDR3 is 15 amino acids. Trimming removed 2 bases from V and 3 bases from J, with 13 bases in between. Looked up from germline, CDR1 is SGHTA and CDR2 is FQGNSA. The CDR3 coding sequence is TGTGCCAGCAGCTTAACATCAGGGGAAGACTATGGCTACACCTTC. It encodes CASSLTSGEDYGYTF.

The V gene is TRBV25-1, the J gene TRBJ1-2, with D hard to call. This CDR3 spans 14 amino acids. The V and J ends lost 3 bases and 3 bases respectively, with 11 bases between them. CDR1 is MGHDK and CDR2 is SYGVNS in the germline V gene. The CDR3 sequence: CASSDPLSYYGYTF. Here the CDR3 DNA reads TGTGCCAGCAGTGATCCTCTAAGCTACTATGGCTACACCTTC.

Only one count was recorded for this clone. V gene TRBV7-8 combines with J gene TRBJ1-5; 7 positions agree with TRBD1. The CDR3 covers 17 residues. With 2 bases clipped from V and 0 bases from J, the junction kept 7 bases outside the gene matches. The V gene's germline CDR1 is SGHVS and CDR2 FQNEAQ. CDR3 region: CASSLLRQGDSNQPQHF. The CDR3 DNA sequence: TGTGCCAGCAGCTTATTAAGACAGGGCGATAGCAATCAGCCCCAGCATTTT.

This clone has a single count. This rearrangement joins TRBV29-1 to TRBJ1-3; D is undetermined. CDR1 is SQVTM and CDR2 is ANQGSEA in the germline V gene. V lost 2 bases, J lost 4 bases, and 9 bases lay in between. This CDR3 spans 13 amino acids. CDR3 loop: CSVEPRLGNTIYF. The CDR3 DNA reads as TGCAGCGTTGAACCCAGGCTCGGAAACACCATATATTTT.

The DNA for the CDR3 is TGTGCCAGCTCATCGAGGACCTACAATGAGCAGTTCTTC. This codes for CASSSRTYNEQFF. The V and J genes are TRBV18 and TRBJ2-1; no clear D. Trimming took off 5 bases at V and 2 bases at J, with 7 bases between the two ends. The CDR3 consists of 13 residues. The germline CDR1 and CDR2 sequences are KGHSH and LQKENI.

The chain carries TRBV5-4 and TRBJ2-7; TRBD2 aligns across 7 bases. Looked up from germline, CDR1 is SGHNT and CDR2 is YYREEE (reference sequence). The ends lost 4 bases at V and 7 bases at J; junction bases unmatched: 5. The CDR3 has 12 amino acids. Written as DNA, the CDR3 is TGTGCCAGCAGCCACCCAGCGGGGGAGCAGTACTTC. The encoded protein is CASSHPAGEQYF. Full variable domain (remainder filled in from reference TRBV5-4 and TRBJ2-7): ETGVTQSPTHLIKTRGQQVTLRCSSQSGHNTVSWYQQALGQGPQFIFQYYREEENGRGNFPPRFSGLQFPNYSSELNVNALELDDSALYLCASSHPAGEQYFGPGTRLTVT.

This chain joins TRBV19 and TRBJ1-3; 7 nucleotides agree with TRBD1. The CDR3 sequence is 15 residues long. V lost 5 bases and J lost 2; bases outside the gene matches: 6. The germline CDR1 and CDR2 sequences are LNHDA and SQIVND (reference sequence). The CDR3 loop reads CASSADREAGNTIYF. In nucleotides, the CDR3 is TGTGCCAGTAGTGCCGACAGGGAAGCTGGAAACACCATATATTTT.

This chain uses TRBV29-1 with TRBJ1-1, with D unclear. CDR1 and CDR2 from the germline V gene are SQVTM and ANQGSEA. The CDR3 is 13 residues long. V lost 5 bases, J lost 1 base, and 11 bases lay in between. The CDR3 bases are TGCAGCGTTATTCGAGGAAAGAACACTGAAGCTTTCTTT. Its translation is CSVIRGKNTEAFF.

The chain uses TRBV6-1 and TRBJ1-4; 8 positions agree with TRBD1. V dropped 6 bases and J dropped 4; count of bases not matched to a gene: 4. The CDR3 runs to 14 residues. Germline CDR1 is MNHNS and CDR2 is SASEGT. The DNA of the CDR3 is TGTGCCAGCAGGGACAGGGCCGTTAATGAAAAACTGTTTTTT. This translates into CASRDRAVNEKLFF.